This is a list of T cell receptor beta chains from one sample in a study of T cell changes during pregnancy in multiple sclerosis. The data were produced by immunoSEQ multiplex PCR, yet TCRdb's version contains in-frame clones alone and is incomplete. The data show 20,000 or so clones, over 70% seen once. Sequenced here: CD8+ T cells from peripheral blood mononuclear cells, sampled after pregnancy. The source is a female donor in good health, enrolled as a control in a pregnancy study. Each CDR3 is given with its conserved first and last residue. Fields, in order: V gene, D gene, clone size, J gene, CDR3 protein, CDR3 DNA. A D gene is named only where the DNA matches it firmly. Not all rows give a size; the values are once, few, many and, for expanded clones, a class.

>TRBV4-2|TRBD2|-|TRBJ2-1
CASSQEAAGGRNEQFF
TGTGCCAGCAGCCAAGAAGCAGCGGGGGGGCGGAATGAGCAGTTCTTC
>TRBV9|TRBD1|-|TRBJ1-1
CASSVGDRGDTEAFF
TGTGCCAGCAGCGTAGGAGACAGGGGCGACACTGAAGCTTTCTTT
>TRBV4-2|TRBD2|-|TRBJ2-7
CASSQDFGGAYEQYF
TGTGCCAGCAGCCAAGATTTTGGGGGGGCCTACGAGCAGTACTTC
>TRBV4-3|TRBD2|-|TRBJ2-7
CASSQGAGNLYEQYF
TGCGCCAGCAGCCAAGGAGCGGGGAACCTCTACGAGCAGTACTTC
>TRBV5-6|-|-|TRBJ2-5
CASSFPTGRDTQYF
TGTGCCAGCAGCTTCCCCACAGGGAGGGATACCCAGTACTTC
>TRBV4-3|-|-|TRBJ1-2
CASSQDRNGYGYTF
TGCGCCAGCAGCCAAGATCGTAACGGCTATGGCTACACCTTC
>TRBV7-7|-|-|TRBJ2-1
CASSFDIYNEQFF
TGTGCTAGCAGCTTTGACATATACAATGAGCAGTTCTTC
>TRBV9|TRBD1|-|TRBJ1-6
CASSVSLGQVNSPLHF
TGTGCCAGCAGCGTAAGTCTTGGACAGGTTAATTCACCCCTCCACTTT
>TRBV9|-|-|TRBJ2-3
CASSVFSGGTSDTQYF
TGTGCCAGCAGCGTATTCTCGGGGGGCACGTCAGATACGCAGTATTTT
>TRBV5-1|TRBD1|-|TRBJ1-4
CASSSSDRDNEKLFF
TGCGCCAGCAGCTCTAGCGACAGGGATAATGAAAAACTGTTTTTT
>TRBV7-3|TRBD2|-|TRBJ2-3
CASSLGGGGTDTQYF
TGTGCCAGCAGCTTAGGCGGGGGAGGGACAGATACGCAGTATTTT
>TRBV7-9|TRBD2|-|TRBJ2-1
CASSFGLAGFYEQFF
TGTGCCAGCAGCTTTGGGCTAGCGGGGTTCTATGAGCAGTTCTTC
>TRBV6-5|-|-|TRBJ1-6
CASSYSRTPGSPLHF
TGTGCCAGCAGTTACTCTCGGACTCCTGGATCACCCCTCCACTTT
>TRBV5-8|-|once|TRBJ1-1
CASSAQGWDTEAFF
TGTGCCAGCAGCGCCCAGGGTTGGGACACTGAAGCTTTCTTT
>TRBV30|-|-|TRBJ2-7
CAWVRDYEQYF
TGTGCCTGGGTCAGGGATTACGAGCAGTACTTC
>TRBV6-4|-|-|TRBJ2-3
CASSPRGSTDTQYF
TGTGCCAGCAGCCCTCGGGGGAGCACAGATACGCAGTATTTT
>TRBV7-9|-|-|TRBJ2-1
CASSPRGYNEQFF
TGTGCCAGCAGCCCAAGGGGTTACAATGAGCAGTTCTTC
>TRBV14|-|few|TRBJ1-1
CASSLQGDTEAFF
TGTGCCAGCAGCCTACAAGGGGACACTGAAGCTTTCTTT
>TRBV9|-|-|TRBJ2-7
CASSVREETYEQYF
TGTGCCAGCAGCGTGAGGGAGGAAACCTACGAGCAGTACTTC